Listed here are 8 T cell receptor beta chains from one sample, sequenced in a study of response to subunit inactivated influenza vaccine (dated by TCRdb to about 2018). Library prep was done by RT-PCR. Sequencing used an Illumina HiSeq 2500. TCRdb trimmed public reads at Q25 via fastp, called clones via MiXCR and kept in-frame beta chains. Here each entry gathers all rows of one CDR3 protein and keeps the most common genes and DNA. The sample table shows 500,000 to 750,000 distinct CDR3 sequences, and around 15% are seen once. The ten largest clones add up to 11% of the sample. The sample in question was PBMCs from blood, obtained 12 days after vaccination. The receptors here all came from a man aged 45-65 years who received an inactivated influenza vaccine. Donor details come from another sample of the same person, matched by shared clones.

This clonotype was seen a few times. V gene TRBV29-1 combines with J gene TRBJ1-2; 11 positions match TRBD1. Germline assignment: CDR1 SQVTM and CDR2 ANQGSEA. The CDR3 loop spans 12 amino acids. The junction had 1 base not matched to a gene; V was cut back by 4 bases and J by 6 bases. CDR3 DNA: TGCAGCGTTGGGGACAGGGGGGATGGCTACACCTTC. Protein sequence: CSVGDRGDGYTF.

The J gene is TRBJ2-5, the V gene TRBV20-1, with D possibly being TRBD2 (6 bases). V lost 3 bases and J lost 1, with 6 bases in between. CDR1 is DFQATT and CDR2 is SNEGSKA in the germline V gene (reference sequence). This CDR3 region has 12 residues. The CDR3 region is CSASGGQETQYF. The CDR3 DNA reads TGCAGTGCTAGCGGGGGCCAAGAGACCCAGTACTTC.

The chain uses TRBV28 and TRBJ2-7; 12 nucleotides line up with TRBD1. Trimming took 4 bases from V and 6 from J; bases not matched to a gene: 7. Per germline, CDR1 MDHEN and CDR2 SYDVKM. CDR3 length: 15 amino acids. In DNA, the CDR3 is TGTGCCAGCAGTTCGACCGGGACAGGGGGCGTCGAGCAGTACTTC. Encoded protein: CASSSTGTGGVEQYF. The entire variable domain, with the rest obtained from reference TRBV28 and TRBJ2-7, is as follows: DVKVTQSSRYLVKRTGEKVFLECVQDMDHENMFWYRQDPGLGLRLIYFSYDVKMKEKGDIPEGYSVSREKKERFSLILESASTNQTSMYLCASSSTGTGGVEQYFGPGTRLTVT.

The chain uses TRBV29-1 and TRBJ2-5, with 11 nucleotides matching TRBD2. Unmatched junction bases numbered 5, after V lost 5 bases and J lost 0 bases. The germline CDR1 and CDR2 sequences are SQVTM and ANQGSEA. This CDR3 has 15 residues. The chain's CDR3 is CSVRGLAGYQETQYF. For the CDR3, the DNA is TGCAGCGTTAGAGGACTAGCGGGTTACCAAGAGACCCAGTACTTC.

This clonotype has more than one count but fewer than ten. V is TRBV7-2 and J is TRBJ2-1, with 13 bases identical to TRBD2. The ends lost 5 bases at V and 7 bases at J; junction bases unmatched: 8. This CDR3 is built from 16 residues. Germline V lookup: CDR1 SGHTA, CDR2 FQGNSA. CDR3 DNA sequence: TGTGCCAGCAGCCCACAACTAGCGGGGGGGCGAAATGAGCAGTTCTTC. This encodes CASSPQLAGGRNEQFF.

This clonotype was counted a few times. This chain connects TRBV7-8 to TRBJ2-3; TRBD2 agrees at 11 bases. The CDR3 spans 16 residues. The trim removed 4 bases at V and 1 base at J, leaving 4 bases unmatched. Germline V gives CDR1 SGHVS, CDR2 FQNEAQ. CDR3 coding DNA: TGTGCCAGCAGCTCGATACTAGCGGGAGGCACAGATACGCAGTATTTT. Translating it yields CASSSILAGGTDTQYF. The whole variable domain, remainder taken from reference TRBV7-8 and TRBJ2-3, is GAGVSQSPRYKVAKRGQDVALRCDPISGHVSLFWYQQALGQGPEFLTYFQNEAQLDKSGLPSDRFFAERPEGSVSTLKIQRTQQEDSAVYLCASSSILAGGTDTQYFGPGTRLTVL.

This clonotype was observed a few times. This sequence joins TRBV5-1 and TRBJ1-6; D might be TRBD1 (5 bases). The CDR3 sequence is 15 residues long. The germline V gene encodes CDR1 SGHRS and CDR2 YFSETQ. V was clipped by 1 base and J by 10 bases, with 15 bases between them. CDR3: CASSLQGTGNSPLHF. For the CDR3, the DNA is TGCGCCAGCAGCTTGCAAGGGACTGGTAACTCACCCCTCCACTTT.

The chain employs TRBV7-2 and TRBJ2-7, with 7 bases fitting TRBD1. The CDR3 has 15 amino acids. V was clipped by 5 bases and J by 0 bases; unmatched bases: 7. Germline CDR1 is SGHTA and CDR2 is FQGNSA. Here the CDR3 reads CASSRGRGHSYEQYF. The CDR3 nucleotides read TGTGCCAGCAGCCGGGGAAGGGGGCACTCCTACGAGCAGTACTTC. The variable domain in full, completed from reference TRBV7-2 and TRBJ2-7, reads GAGVSQSPSNKVTEKGKDVELRCDPISGHTALYWYRQSLGQGLEFLIYFQGNSAPDKSGLPSDRFSAERTGGSVSTLTIQRTQQEDSAVYLCASSRGRGHSYEQYFGPGTRLTVT.